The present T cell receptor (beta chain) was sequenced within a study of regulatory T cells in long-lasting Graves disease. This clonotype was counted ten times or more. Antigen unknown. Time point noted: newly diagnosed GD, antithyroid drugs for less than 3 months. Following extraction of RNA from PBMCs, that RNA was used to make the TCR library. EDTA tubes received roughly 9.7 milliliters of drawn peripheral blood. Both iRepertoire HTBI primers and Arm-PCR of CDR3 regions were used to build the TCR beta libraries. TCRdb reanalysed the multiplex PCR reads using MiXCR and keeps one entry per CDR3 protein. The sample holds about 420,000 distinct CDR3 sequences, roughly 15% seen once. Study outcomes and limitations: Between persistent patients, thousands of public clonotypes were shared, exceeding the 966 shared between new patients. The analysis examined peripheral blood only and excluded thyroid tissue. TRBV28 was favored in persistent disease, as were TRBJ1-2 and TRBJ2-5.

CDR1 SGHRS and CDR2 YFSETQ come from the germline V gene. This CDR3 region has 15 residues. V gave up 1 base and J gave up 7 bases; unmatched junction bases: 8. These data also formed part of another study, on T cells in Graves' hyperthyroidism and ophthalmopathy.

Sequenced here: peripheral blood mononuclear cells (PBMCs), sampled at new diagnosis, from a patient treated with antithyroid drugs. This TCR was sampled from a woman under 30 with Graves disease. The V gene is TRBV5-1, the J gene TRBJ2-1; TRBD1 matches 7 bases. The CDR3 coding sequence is TGCGCCAGCAGCTTGAACAGGGGTTTTAGAAATGAGCAGTTCTTC. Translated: CASSLNRGFRNEQFF.